Presented here are 3 T cell receptor beta chains from one specimen sequenced in a study of blood T cell repertoires in COVID-19. The table came from immunoSEQ multiplex PCR; TCRdb's copy has only in-frame clones and leaves some out. Of about 89,000 clones detected, 78% appear once; the ten largest clones hold about 6%. Sequencing used peripheral blood. Receptors were obtained from a man aged 70 or older with COVID-19, enrolled during active disease.

This sequence joins TRBV14 and TRBJ2-3, with D possibly TRBD1 on 7 matching bases. CDR3 length: 16 residues. V lost 4 bases, J lost 2 bases, and 16 bases lay in between. CDR1 and CDR2 (germline): SGHDN, FVKESK. The CDR3 sequence: CASSLYRGGHTDTQYF. CDR3 bases: TGTGCCAGCAGCCTTTACAGGGGAGGACACACAGATACGCAGTATTTT.

The V and J genes are TRBV19 and TRBJ1-2; D is uncertain. This CDR3 contains 13 residues. V lost 5 bases and J 0 bases, leaving 7 bases between the germline ends. Germline V gene lookup returns CDR1 LNHDA and CDR2 SQIVND (reference sequence). The CDR3 nucleotides are TGTGCCAGTAGTTTGCAGTCTAACTATGGCTACACCTTC. As protein: CASSLQSNYGYTF.

The chain combines TRBV20-1 with TRBJ1-5; 11 positions agree with TRBD1. Germline V lookup: CDR1 DFQATT, CDR2 SNEGSKA (reference sequence). This CDR3 is 17 amino acids long. The junction had 11 bases not matched to a gene; V was cut back by 3 bases and J by 4 bases. The CDR3 DNA reads as TGCAGTGCTAGTGGAGGACAGGGGGCGGTTCGGAATCAGCCCCAGCATTTT. Amino acids: CSASGGQGAVRNQPQHF.